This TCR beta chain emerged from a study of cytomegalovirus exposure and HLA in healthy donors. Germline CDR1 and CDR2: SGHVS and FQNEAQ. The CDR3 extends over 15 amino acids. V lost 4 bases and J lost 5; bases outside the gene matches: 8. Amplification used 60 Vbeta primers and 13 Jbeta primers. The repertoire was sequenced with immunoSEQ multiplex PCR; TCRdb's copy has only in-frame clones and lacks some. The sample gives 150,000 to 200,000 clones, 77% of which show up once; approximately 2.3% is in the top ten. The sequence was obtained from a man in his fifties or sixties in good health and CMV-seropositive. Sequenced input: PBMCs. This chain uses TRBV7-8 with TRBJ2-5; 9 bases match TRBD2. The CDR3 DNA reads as TGTGCCAGCAGCTCCCTTGCGGGGGGGCGCGAGACCCAGTACTTC. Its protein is CASSSLAGGRETQYF. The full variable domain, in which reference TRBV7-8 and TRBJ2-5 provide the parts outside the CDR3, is GAGVSQSPRYKVAKRGQDVALRCDPISGHVSLFWYQQALGQGPEFLTYFQNEAQLDKSGLPSDRFFAERPEGSVSTLKIQRTQQEDSAVYLCASSSLAGGRETQYFGPGTRLLVL.